These 28 T cell receptor beta chains were sequenced from one sample in a study of T-cell reconstitution after alpha-beta-depleted transplantation in children. A TCRbeta library incorporating unique molecular identifiers was prepared. MiXCR, run by TCRdb on the PCR reads, gives a single entry per CDR3 protein. The table includes over 400,000 distinct CDR3 sequences, around two fifths detected once. The source was PBMCs, collected before TCRalphabeta/CD19-depleted stem cell transplant. Every receptor here comes from a girl under 10 years old with aplastic anemia, due to receive a stem cell transplant.

This clonotype was picked up many times. The rearrangement joins TRBV3-1 to TRBJ2-5; TRBD2 matches at 12 bases. CDR3 length: 16 residues. Germline V gene data show CDR1 as LGHDT and CDR2 as YNNKEL (reference sequence). The V segment lost 3 bases and the J segment 2 bases; nucleotides outside the gene matches: 4. Here the CDR3 reads CASSHLAGGWQETQYF. CDR3 DNA: TGTGCCAGCAGCCACCTAGCGGGAGGGTGGCAAGAGACCCAGTACTTC.

About this clonotype: Being one base from a much bigger clone, this may be a read error. J is TRBJ2-2 and V is TRBV6-1; either TRBD1 or TRBD2 may supply D (5 bases each). The CDR3 runs to 14 residues. Germline lookup yields CDR1 MNHNS and CDR2 SASEGT. CDR3 amino acids: CASTGGVNTGEPFF. The DNA of the CDR3 is TGTGCCAGCACTGGGGGAGTAAACACCGGGGAGCCGTTTTTT.

The chain has TRBV5-1 and TRBJ2-1; no clear D gene. There are 11 residues in the CDR3. Trimming stripped 1 base from V and 11 bases from J, with 7 bases between. Germline V gives CDR1 SGHRS, CDR2 YFSETQ. CDR3 nucleotides: TGCGCCAGCAGCTTGTCGCATAAGCAGTTCTTC. This sequence encodes CASSLSHKQFF.

This clonotype appeared many times. One junction end disagrees with the germline gene, perhaps due to a read error. The V and J genes are TRBV5-1 and TRBJ1-1; the D gene is possibly TRBD1 (5 bases). Germline V CDR1 and CDR2: SGHRS, YFSETQ. This CDR3 is 13 amino acids long. CDR3 region: CASSLGPNTEAFF. CDR3 nucleotides: TGTGCCAGCAGTCTGGGACCGAACACTGAAGCTTTCTTT.

The CDR3 DNA sequence: TGTGCCAGCAGCAAACTGGGAGTTGTGGGGGAGACCCAGTACTTC. The encoded protein is CASSKLGVVGETQYF. The chain recombines TRBV7-2 with TRBJ2-5; tentative D call: TRBD2 (5 bases). Germline CDR1 is SGHTA and CDR2 is FQGNSA. V lost 5 bases and J lost 5, with 18 bases in between. This CDR3 contains 15 residues.

J is TRBJ2-3 and V is TRBV7-8; no reliable D call. This CDR3 is built from 14 residues. CDR1 and CDR2 (germline): SGHVS, FQNEAQ. V was cut by 5 bases and J by 4 bases, with 13 bases left in between. This CDR3 reads CASSMGFAADTQYF. Here the CDR3 DNA reads TGTGCCAGCAGCATGGGATTCGCGGCAGATACGCAGTATTTT. Filled out from reference TRBV7-8 and TRBJ2-3, the complete variable domain reads GAGVSQSPRYKVAKRGQDVALRCDPISGHVSLFWYQQALGQGPEFLTYFQNEAQLDKSGLPSDRFFAERPEGSVSTLKIQRTQQEDSAVYLCASSMGFAADTQYFGPGTRLTVL.

V and J are TRBV7-3 and TRBJ1-4, with 7 bases identical to TRBD1. J gave up 3 bases and V 5 bases, and 9 bases lay outside the gene matches. This CDR3 has 16 amino acids. Germline-derived CDR1 and CDR2 are SGHTA and FQGTGA. In nucleotides, the CDR3 is TGTGCCAGCAGCCTGGTGGGGGGACAGCCTAATGAAAAACTGTTTTTT. Encoded protein: CASSLVGGQPNEKLFF. Full variable domain (outside the CDR3, taken from reference TRBV7-3 and TRBJ1-4): GAGVSQTPSNKVTEKGKYVELRCDPISGHTALYWYRQSLGQGPEFLIYFQGTGAADDSGLPNDRFFAVRPEGSVSTLKIQRTERGDSAVYLCASSLVGGQPNEKLFFGSGTQLSVL.

Ten or more counts support this clonotype. This chain connects TRBV7-3 to TRBJ2-2, with D uncertain. V was shortened by 8 bases and J by 5 bases, with 15 bases between the two germline ends. The CDR3 has 14 amino acids. Germline CDR1 and CDR2: SGHTA and FQGTGA. The CDR3: CASSPPGLTGELFF. CDR3 DNA sequence: TGTGCCAGCTCACCGCCGGGTTTAACCGGGGAGCTGTTTTTT.

There are many counts of this clonotype. This chain's CDR3 is CASSPAPTGTETQYF. For the CDR3, the DNA is TGTGCCAGCAGCCCGGCCCCAACAGGGACAGAGACCCAGTACTTC. This sequence joins TRBV7-2 and TRBJ2-5, with a tentative D call TRBD1 (6 bases). Germline loops: CDR1 SGHTA, CDR2 FQGNSA. V was cut by 5 bases and J by 4 bases, with 17 bases left in between. The CDR3 is 15 residues long.

This clonotype appeared a few times. The J gene is TRBJ2-5, the V gene TRBV29-1; perhaps TRBD1 as D (5 bases). The germline V gene encodes CDR1 SQVTM and CDR2 ANQGSEA. CDR3 length: 16 residues. The ends were cut back, 7 bases at V and 5 bases at J, with 26 bases in the middle. For the CDR3, the DNA is TGCAGCGCCACCGTGTCGGCGCAGGGCCGATGGGAGACCCAGTACTTC. Translated, it gives CSATVSAQGRWETQYF.

The V call is TRBV20-1, the J call TRBJ2-5; 11 nucleotides match TRBD2. Per the germline V gene, CDR1 is DFQATT and CDR2 is SNEGSKA (reference sequence). J was trimmed by 5 bases and V by 6 bases; bases with no gene match: 8. The CDR3 length is 14 residues. The DNA of the CDR3 is TGCAGTGCGGTAGCGGGGGGGGTCAGGGAGACCCAGTACTTC. Translation: CSAVAGGVRETQYF.

The V and J genes are TRBV7-3 and TRBJ2-3; perhaps TRBD1 as D (5 bases). Per the germline V gene, CDR1 is SGHTA and CDR2 is FQGTGA. This CDR3 spans 16 amino acids. The ends were cut back, 1 base at V and 2 bases at J, with 13 bases in the middle. CDR3 sequence: CASSLRPTAPTDTQYF. CDR3 DNA sequence: TGTGCCAGCAGCTTAAGACCGACAGCACCCACAGATACGCAGTATTTT. The variable domain in full, with the rest retrieved from reference TRBV7-3 and TRBJ2-3, is GAGVSQTPSNKVTEKGKYVELRCDPISGHTALYWYRQSLGQGPEFLIYFQGTGAADDSGLPNDRFFAVRPEGSVSTLKIQRTERGDSAVYLCASSLRPTAPTDTQYFGPGTRLTVL.

This clonotype was observed at least ten times. This CDR3 is CSAGWSGRALETQYF. CDR3 bases: TGCAGTGCTGGGTGGAGCGGGAGGGCCCTGGAGACCCAGTACTTC. The chain recombines TRBV20-1 with TRBJ2-5, with 10 bases lining up with TRBD2. V lost 5 bases, J lost 5 bases, and 11 bases stayed unmatched. This CDR3 has 15 amino acids. CDR1 and CDR2 from the germline V gene are DFQATT and SNEGSKA (reference sequence).

This chain uses TRBV29-1 with TRBJ1-1; TRBD1 is a possible D gene (6 bases). The CDR3 loop spans 13 amino acids. The germline V and J ends were trimmed by 7 bases and 1 base, with 13 bases remaining between them. From germline, CDR1 is SQVTM and CDR2 ANQGSEA. As DNA, the CDR3 is TGCAGCGCCCTAGGACAGTCGAACACTGAAGCTTTCTTT. This sequence encodes CSALGQSNTEAFF.

J is TRBJ2-5 and V is TRBV5-1, with 11 bases fitting TRBD2. Germline CDR1 SGHRS, CDR2 YFSETQ. Trimming removed 2 bases from V and 5 bases from J; junction bases left unmatched: 5. This CDR3 spans 15 amino acids. Written as DNA, the CDR3 is TGCGCCAGCAGCTTAGCTAGCGGGAGGCTCGAGACCCAGTACTTC. This sequence encodes CASSLASGRLETQYF.

The rearrangement uses TRBV12-5 and TRBJ2-1, with TRBD1 identical over 8 bases. CDR1 and CDR2 (germline): LGHNT, FRNRAP. Unmatched junction bases numbered 14, after V lost 8 bases and J lost 8 bases. CDR3 length equals 15 residues. CDR3 amino acids: CASSSRRTGNDEQFF. The CDR3, as DNA: TGTGCTAGTTCCTCTCGTAGGACAGGGAACGATGAGCAGTTCTTC.

This clonotype was seen only a few times. The chain recombines TRBV28 with TRBJ1-1; no firm D call. The CDR3 covers 11 residues. Germline CDR1 MDHEN, CDR2 SYDVKM. V gave up 2 bases and J gave up 10 bases, with 8 bases separating them. DNA for the CDR3: TGTGCCAGCAGTTTAACGAATCGAGCTTTCTTT. Translation gives CASSLTNRAFF.

This chain connects TRBV4-3 to TRBJ1-3, with a weak D call TRBD1 (6 bases). The V end lost 4 bases, the J end lost 2 bases, and 12 bases lay between the germline ends. Germline CDR1 is LGHNA and CDR2 is YSLEER. This CDR3 contains 15 residues. CDR3 DNA sequence: TGCGCCAGCAGCCGGGGGACACAACCTGGAAACACCATATATTTT. Its protein product is CASSRGTQPGNTIYF.

The chain is built from TRBV7-3 and TRBJ2-1; D might be TRBD2 (5 bases). The germline V gene encodes CDR1 SGHTA and CDR2 FQGTGA. The CDR3 is made up of 16 amino acids. Trimming shortened V by 5 bases and J by 0 bases, and 14 bases separated the two germline ends. CDR3 residues: CASSPSGISSYNEQFF. CDR3 nucleotides: TGTGCCAGCAGCCCATCGGGGATAAGCTCCTACAATGAGCAGTTCTTC.

The rearrangement links TRBV9 to TRBJ1-2; D perhaps matches TRBD1 (6 bases). CDR1 is SGDLS, CDR2 YYNGEE, per germline. V dropped 4 bases and J dropped 4 bases, with 20 bases sitting between them. This CDR3 comprises 16 residues. CDR3 sequence reads: CASSLSFGGGGYGYTF. As DNA, the CDR3 is TGTGCCAGCAGCCTATCGTTTGGCGGAGGGGGCTATGGCTACACCTTC.

This chain's CDR3 is CASGGYNEQFF. CDR3 nucleotides: TGTGCCAGCGGGGGTTACAATGAGCAGTTCTTC. V and J are TRBV5-6 and TRBJ2-1; D assignment may be TRBD1 or TRBD2 (5 bases each). This CDR3 has 11 amino acids. The V and J ends lost 7 bases and 4 bases respectively, with 6 bases between them. Per germline, CDR1 SGHDT and CDR2 YYEEEE.

The chain combines TRBV20-1 with TRBJ1-1, with TRBD1 matching over 7 bases. Trimming cost V 4 bases and J 0 bases; bases outside gene matches: 5. CDR1 and CDR2 (germline): DFQATT, SNEGSKA (reference sequence). CDR3 length equals 14 residues. The DNA of the CDR3 is TGCAGTGCTACCAGGGACAGACTGAACACTGAAGCTTTCTTT. Residues: CSATRDRLNTEAFF.

Only one count was recorded for this clonotype. This chain joins TRBV6-1 and TRBJ1-5; weak D call: TRBD1 (6 bases). Germline CDR1 MNHNS, CDR2 SASEGT. V was clipped by 4 bases and J by 3 bases, with 13 bases between them. This CDR3 is built from 15 residues. CDR3 nucleotides: TGTGCCAGCAGTGCTTCTACAGGGTTCAATCAGCCCCAGCATTTT. Residues: CASSASTGFNQPQHF.

The chain joins TRBV6-1 to TRBJ1-1, with no clear D. Trimming stripped 6 bases from V and 6 bases from J, with 17 bases between. The CDR3 totals 14 residues. The germline CDR1 and CDR2 sequences are MNHNS and SASEGT. CDR3 nucleotides: TGTGCCAGCAGGATGGTAACGGCCTATTCTGAAGCTTTCTTT. This translates into CASRMVTAYSEAFF.

The V and J genes are TRBV20-1 and TRBJ1-2; maybe TRBD1 (6 bases). V lost 6 bases to trimming and J lost 7 bases, with 15 bases between them. The length of the CDR3 is 12 residues. The germline V gene encodes CDR1 DFQATT and CDR2 SNEGSKA (reference sequence). CDR3 in DNA: TGCAGTGCCCTGACAGGTCTTATTGGCTACACCTTC. Residues: CSALTGLIGYTF.

The chain couples TRBV20-1 to TRBJ1-2; D not certain. The CDR3 has 13 amino acids. Germline loops: CDR1 DFQATT, CDR2 SNEGSKA (reference sequence). Between the trimmed V and J ends, which lost 3 bases and 1 base, there was a span of 9 bases. DNA of the CDR3: TGCAGTGCTAGTGTCGGAAATAACTATGGCTACACCTTC. Protein sequence: CSASVGNNYGYTF.

This clonotype was found a few times. The V gene is TRBV12-3 or TRBV12-4, the J gene TRBJ2-5, with D tentatively TRBD1 or TRBD2 (5 bases each). The CDR3 contains 17 residues. V shed 4 bases and J shed 5 bases, with 23 bases lying between them. The CDR3 region is CASSSRGERTGSETQYF. The CDR3 DNA reads TGTGCCAGCAGTTCTCGGGGCGAAAGGACCGGTTCGGAGACCCAGTACTTC.

The chain links TRBV5-6 to TRBJ1-1, with D hard to call. The ends were cut back, 2 bases at V and 9 bases at J, with 14 bases in the middle. The length of the CDR3 is 13 residues. Germline-derived CDR1 and CDR2 are SGHDT and YYEEEE. CDR3 in amino acids: CASSLPSLSQAFF. CDR3 bases: TGTGCCAGCAGCTTACCATCACTTTCGCAAGCTTTCTTT.